A selection of T cell receptor beta chains follows, all from one sample in a study of Tregs in tolerant kidney transplant recipients. Profiled with immunoSEQ multiplex PCR; TCRdb holds only in-frame clones, not every one. The sample includes 46,000 or so clones, about 90% of them seen just once. Input material: Tregs from blood. The receptors stem from a human donor in good health. Both conserved end residues are part of each CDR3. A clone size is listed for some rows: how often the clone was seen (once, few, many), or a class if it is expanded.

TRBV18	-	CASSPDRVRETQYF
TRBV7-9	-	CASTTALAHSYEQYF
TRBV9	-	CASSGDYYGYTF
TRBV2	-	CASMVQGQETQYF
TRBV7-8	-	CASSLRAGVNTEAFF
TRBV15	-	CATSRDLLRGVVGNQPQHF
TRBV21-1	-	CASNPTPRTYNEQFF
TRBV5-6	-	CASSLSGRPHQPQHF
TRBV5-1	-	CASSSTTGPHNEQFF
TRBV11-2	-	CASSSSGSGANVLTF
TRBV19	-	CASRDRGRSVNTEAFF
TRBV10-3	few	CAISRADLGTEAFF
TRBV10-2	-	CASIVSGRASYNEQFF
TRBV18	-	CASSPPIGRTGELFF
TRBV6-5	-	CASGSPSGYTF
TRBV19	-	CASSTGLAGNTGELFF
TRBV5-1	once	CASSLAPGAGDEQFF
TRBV5-3	-	CARSPDRGIPFYEQYF
TRBV16	-	CASSPMRVSSYEQYF
TRBV5-1	-	CASSLGQVSETQYF
TRBV11-3	-	CASSLGRGSEETQYF
TRBV5-1	-	CASSLGGTGNEKLFF